This TCR beta chain was identified in a study of blood T cell repertoires in COVID-19. CDR3 size: 17 residues. The ends lost 5 bases at V and 0 bases at J; junction bases unmatched: 10. Looked up from germline, CDR1 is SEHNR and CDR2 is FQNEAQ (reference sequence). Symptom resolution, clearance, or two negative PCRs marked donors in Cohort 3 as recovered. Original analysis: Counts of nucleated cells, estimated from reference gene primer amplification, were obtained. Repertoires were generated with immunoSEQ multiplex PCR, while TCRdb's copy carries only in-frame clones and drops some. Clonal size and the V and J genes are those of that table, whereas D and trimming came from the DNA. This table holds 300,000 or so clones, roughly nine tenths found once.

The specimen sequenced was PBMCs or T cells enriched from blood (not recorded which). The gene calls are TRBV7-9 and TRBJ1-1; 9 bases are a match to TRBD1. The clonotype was recovered from a woman in her thirties who had recovered from COVID-19. CDR3 in amino acids: CASSPPRGQGMNTEAFF. The CDR3 nucleotides read TGTGCCAGCAGCCCCCCGCGAGGACAGGGGATGAACACTGAAGCTTTCTTT.